The subject of this entry is one TCR beta chain. The antigen remains undetermined. Its ends do not fully match the called genes, so a read error is possible. The length of the CDR3 is 14 residues. Looked up from germline, CDR1 is MDHEN and CDR2 is SYDVKM. This specimen belongs to a study of blood T cells in healthy people across ages. Regarding the study as a whole: Diversity figures based on one million T cells were deemed too low. As age increased, TCR beta diversity per million T cells fell in a roughly linear fashion.

The use of a sample-barcoded 5' primer and a J-beta primer mix characterized a second PCR of roughly 6 to 12 cycles. With 12 random nucleotides, a template-switch adaptor tagged each individual cDNA molecule. MiXCR, applied by TCRdb to the 5' RACE reads, yields one record per CDR3 protein. The sample lists around 1.7 million distinct CDR3 sequences, 28% occurring once. RNA extraction gave at least 5.5 micrograms of total RNA per sample. Sequencing was performed on blood. This receptor was obtained from a woman in her 30s in good health. V gene TRBV28 combines with J gene TRBJ1-5; possible D gene TRBD1, 5 bases. The CDR3 coding sequence is TGTGCCAGCTGTTTGGGGGGTAGCAATCAGCCCCAGCATTTT. This translates into CASCLGGSNQPQHF.